This TCR beta chain appears in the sequencing data of a study of blood T cells in healthy people across ages. General study findings and limits: Researchers judged that diversity estimates from one million T cells fell short of true values. TCR beta diversity was tightly associated with the proportion of naive T cells.

Of note for this clonotype: Its antigen remains unidentified.

Then a second PCR, running roughly 7 to 12 cycles, was carried out with a sample-barcoded 5' primer and a J-beta primer mix. Each CDR3 protein gets one entry after TCRdb re-called the 5' RACE reads with MiXCR. In the table there are 850,000 to 1,300,000 distinct CDR3 sequences, around 45% of which are singletons. V gave up 0 bases and J gave up 3 bases, with 9 bases separating them. CDR3 size: 15 residues. Germline V lookup: CDR1 DFQATT, CDR2 SNEGSKA (reference sequence). Input material: blood. This TCR was recovered from a woman aged 60-75 years in good health. The chain couples TRBV20-1 to TRBJ2-6, with D possibly being TRBD1 or TRBD2 (6 bases each). The CDR3 reads CSAREGGFGANVLTF. In nucleotides, the CDR3 is TGCAGTGCTAGAGAAGGGGGGTTTGGGGCCAACGTCCTGACTTTC.